A single sample is the source of the 11 T cell receptor beta chains below, sequenced in a study of CD8+CD57+ T cells in acquired aplastic anemia. Patients picked for sequencing had shown CD8+CD57+ cell expansion detected by flow cytometry. The template used for profiling TCR beta VDJ and CDR3 was genomic DNA. TCRdb reprocessed the reads with MiXCR, giving one entry per CDR3 protein. The sample holds around 290,000 distinct CDR3 sequences, around three fifths seen once. The sample consisted of sorted CD4+, CD8+, or CD8+CD57+ T cells (not recorded which) from PBMCs. These receptors all come from a human donor with aplastic anemia.

The chain carries TRBV5-1 and TRBJ1-4; 7 nucleotides match TRBD1. Germline V gene lookup returns CDR1 SGHRS and CDR2 YFSETQ. CDR3 size: 15 residues. V lost 0 bases and J lost 3; bases outside the gene matches: 2. CDR3: CASSLGDSANEKLFF. The CDR3 DNA is TGCGCCAGCAGCTTGGGGGACAGCGCTAATGAAAAACTGTTTTTT. Together with reference TRBV5-1 and TRBJ1-4, the CDR3 gives the full variable domain: KAGVTQTPRYLIKTRGQQVTLSCSPISGHRSVSWYQQTPGQGLQFLFEYFSETQRNKGNFPGRFSGRQFSNSRSEMNVSTLELGDSALYLCASSLGDSANEKLFFGSGTQLSVL.

CDR3 region: CSGGTGGSGNTIYF. CDR3 DNA: TGCAGCGGGGGGACAGGGGGCTCCGGAAACACCATATATTTT. V and J are TRBV29-1 and TRBJ1-3; TRBD1 aligns across 12 bases. After removal of 7 bases from V and 4 bases from J, the junction contained 5 bases not matched to a gene. This CDR3 region has 14 residues. The germline gives CDR1 SQVTM, CDR2 ANQGSEA.

The rearrangement uses TRBV10-3 and TRBJ2-2; 10 nucleotides align to TRBD2. Trimming at V came to 7 bases and at J to 6 bases, leaving 5 bases not matched to a gene. CDR3 size: 14 residues. The V gene's germline CDR1 is ENHRY and CDR2 SYGVKD. The CDR3 region is CAITRTSGPGELFF. The CDR3 DNA reads TGTGCCATCACCCGGACTAGCGGACCCGGGGAGCTGTTTTTT.

This clonotype has a count of ten or more. This chain connects TRBV5-6 to TRBJ2-2, with unresolved D. The V end lost 4 bases, the J end lost 5 bases, and 9 bases lay between the germline ends. The CDR3 has 13 residues. The germline V gene has CDR1 SGHDT and CDR2 YYEEEE. As DNA, the CDR3 is TGTGCCAGCAGCACAGACACAACCGGGGAGCTGTTTTTT. It yields the protein CASSTDTTGELFF.

At least ten counts were recorded for this clonotype. The chain joins TRBV5-1 to TRBJ2-1, with TRBD2 matching over 9 bases. V shed 4 bases and J 6 bases; nucleotides not matched to a gene: 5. This CDR3 contains 14 residues. Germline assignment: CDR1 SGHRS and CDR2 YFSETQ. The chain's CDR3 is CASSAGLATNEQFF. In DNA, the CDR3 is TGCGCCAGCAGCGCCGGACTAGCGACCAATGAGCAGTTCTTC. Drawing the rest from reference TRBV5-1 and TRBJ2-1, the complete variable domain is KAGVTQTPRYLIKTRGQQVTLSCSPISGHRSVSWYQQTPGQGLQFLFEYFSETQRNKGNFPGRFSGRQFSNSRSEMNVSTLELGDSALYLCASSAGLATNEQFFGPGTRLTVL.

The V and J genes are TRBV19 and TRBJ1-2; D ambiguous. V was pared by 4 bases and J by 2 bases, with 11 bases between. Germline lookup yields CDR1 LNHDA and CDR2 SQIVND (reference sequence). CDR3 length: 14 amino acids. The CDR3 bases are TGTGCCAGTAGTACTACTGGACGGAACTATGGCTACACCTTC. Residues: CASSTTGRNYGYTF.

Only one count was recorded for this clonotype. V is TRBV20-1 and J is TRBJ1-6, with 12 bases lining up with TRBD1. The CDR3 is 20 amino acids. Germline V gene sequence: CDR1 DFQATT, CDR2 SNEGSKA (reference sequence). The V gene end was trimmed by 3 bases and the J gene end by 9 bases; junction bases not matched to a gene: 21. The CDR3 loop reads CSARESPFTGTGGLGSPLHF. The CDR3 nucleotides read TGCAGTGCTAGGGAGTCACCCTTCACCGGGACAGGGGGCCTCGGTTCACCCCTCCACTTT.

The chain combines TRBV12-3 or TRBV12-4 with TRBJ1-2; TRBD1 is a possible D gene (6 bases). Trimming removed 6 bases from V and 13 bases from J, with 9 bases in between. CDR3 length: 9 amino acids. The chain's CDR3 is CASRQGSTF. CDR3 coding DNA: TGTGCCAGCAGACAGGGAAGCACCTTC.

The chain uses TRBV15 and TRBJ2-1, with 9 positions matching TRBD2. Germline values: CDR1 LNHNV, CDR2 YYDKDF (reference sequence). J gave up 8 bases and V 4 bases, and 6 bases lay outside the gene matches. The CDR3 runs 14 residues. Here the CDR3 DNA reads TGTGCCACCAGCAACAGAGCGGGGGGCCATGAGCAGTTCTTC. This translates into CATSNRAGGHEQFF.

Comment on this clonotype: A much larger clone lies one base from this, so it may be a read error. The CDR3 ends on some other residue instead of the conserved phenylalanine or tryptophan, so this is likely a read error. This chain connects TRBV11-2 to TRBJ2-3, with D hard to call. The germline V gene has CDR1 SGHAT and CDR2 FQNNGV. This CDR3 has 12 residues. V was shortened by 1 base and J by 5 bases, with 4 bases between the two germline ends. The chain's CDR3 is CASSLGIDTQYI. The CDR3 coding sequence is TGTGCCAGCAGCTTAGGCATAGATACGCAGTATATT.

This clonotype has only one observation. The rearrangement joins TRBV9 to TRBJ2-3, with unresolved D. There are 13 residues in the CDR3. The V and J ends lost 3 bases and 6 bases respectively, with 11 bases between them. Germline values: CDR1 SGDLS, CDR2 YYNGEE. The CDR3: CASSAGAEDTQYF. CDR3 DNA sequence: TGTGCCAGCAGCGCCGGTGCGGAGGATACGCAGTATTTT.